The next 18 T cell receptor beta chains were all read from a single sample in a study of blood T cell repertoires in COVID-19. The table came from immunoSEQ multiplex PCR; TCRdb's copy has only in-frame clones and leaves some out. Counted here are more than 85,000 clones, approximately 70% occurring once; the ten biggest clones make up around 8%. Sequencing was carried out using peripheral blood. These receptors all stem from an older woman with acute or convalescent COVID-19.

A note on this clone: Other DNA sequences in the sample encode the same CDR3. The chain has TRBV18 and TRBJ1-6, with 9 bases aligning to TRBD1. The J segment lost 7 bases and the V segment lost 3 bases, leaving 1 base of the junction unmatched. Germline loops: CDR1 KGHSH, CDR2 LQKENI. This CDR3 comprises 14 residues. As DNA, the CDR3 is TGTGCCAGCTCACCGGACAGGGGCAATTCACCCCTCCACTTT. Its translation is CASSPDRGNSPLHF. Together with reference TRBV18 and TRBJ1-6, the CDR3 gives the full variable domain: NAGVMQNPRHLVRRRGQEARLRCSPMKGHSHVYWYRQLPEEGLKFMVYLQKENIIDESGMPKERFSAEFPKEGPSILRIQQVVRGDSAAYFCASSPDRGNSPLHFGNGTRLTVT.

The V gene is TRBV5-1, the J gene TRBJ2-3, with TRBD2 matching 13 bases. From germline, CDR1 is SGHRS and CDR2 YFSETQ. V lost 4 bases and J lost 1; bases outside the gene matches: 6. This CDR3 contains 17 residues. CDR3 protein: CASSVTGTSGGTDTQYF. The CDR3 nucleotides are TGCGCCAGCAGCGTAACTGGGACTAGCGGGGGCACAGATACGCAGTATTTT.

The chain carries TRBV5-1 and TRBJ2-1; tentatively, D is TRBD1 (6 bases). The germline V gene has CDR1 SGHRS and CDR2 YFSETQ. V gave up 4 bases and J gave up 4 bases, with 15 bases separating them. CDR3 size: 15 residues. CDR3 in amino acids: CASSLRDTAYNEQFF. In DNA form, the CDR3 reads TGCGCCAGCAGCCTCCGGGACACAGCATACAATGAGCAGTTCTTC.

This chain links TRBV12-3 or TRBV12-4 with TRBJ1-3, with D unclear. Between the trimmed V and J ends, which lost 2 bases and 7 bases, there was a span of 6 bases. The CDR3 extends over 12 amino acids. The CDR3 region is CASSLYLNTIYF. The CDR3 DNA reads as TGTGCCAGCAGTTTATATCTGAACACCATATATTTT.

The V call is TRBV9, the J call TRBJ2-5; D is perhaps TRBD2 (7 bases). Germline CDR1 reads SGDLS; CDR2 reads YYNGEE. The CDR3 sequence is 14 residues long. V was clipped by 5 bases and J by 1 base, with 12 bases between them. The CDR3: CASSLRGAQETQYF. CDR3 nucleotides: TGTGCCAGCAGTCTACGGGGGGCCCAAGAGACCCAGTACTTC.

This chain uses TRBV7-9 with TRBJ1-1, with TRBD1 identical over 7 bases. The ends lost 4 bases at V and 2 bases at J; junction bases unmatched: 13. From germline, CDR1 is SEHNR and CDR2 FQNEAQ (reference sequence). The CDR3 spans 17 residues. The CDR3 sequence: CASSYPLTGLGNTEAFF. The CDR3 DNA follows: TGTGCCAGCAGCTATCCCCTGACAGGGTTGGGAAACACTGAAGCTTTCTTT.

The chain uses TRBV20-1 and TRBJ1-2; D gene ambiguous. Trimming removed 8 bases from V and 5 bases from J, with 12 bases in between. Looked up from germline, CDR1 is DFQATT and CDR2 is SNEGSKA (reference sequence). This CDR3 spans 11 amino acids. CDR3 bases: TGCAGTACGAGCGGGCGATATGGCTACACCTTC. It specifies CSTSGRYGYTF.

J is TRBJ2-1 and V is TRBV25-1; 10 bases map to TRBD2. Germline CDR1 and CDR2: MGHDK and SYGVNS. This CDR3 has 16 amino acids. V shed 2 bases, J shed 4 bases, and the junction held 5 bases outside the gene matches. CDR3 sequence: CASSEIRTSGYNEQFF. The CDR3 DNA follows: TGTGCCAGCAGTGAAATAAGGACTAGCGGATACAATGAGCAGTTCTTC.

As DNA, the CDR3 is TGTGCCAGCAGTTCACAGGGTTATGGCTACACCTTC. Protein sequence: CASSSQGYGYTF. V usage is TRBV28 and J usage is TRBJ1-2, with a possible D match to TRBD1 (6 bases). Germline V gives CDR1 MDHEN, CDR2 SYDVKM. CDR3 length: 12 amino acids. Trimming removed 4 bases from V and 5 bases from J, with 8 bases in between.

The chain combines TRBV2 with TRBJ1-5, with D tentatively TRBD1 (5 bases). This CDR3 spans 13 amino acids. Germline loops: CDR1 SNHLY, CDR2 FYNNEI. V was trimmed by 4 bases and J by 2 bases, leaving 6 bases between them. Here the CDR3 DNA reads TGTGCCAGCAGTGCAGGGCGCAATCAGCCCCAGCATTTT. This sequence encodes CASSAGRNQPQHF.

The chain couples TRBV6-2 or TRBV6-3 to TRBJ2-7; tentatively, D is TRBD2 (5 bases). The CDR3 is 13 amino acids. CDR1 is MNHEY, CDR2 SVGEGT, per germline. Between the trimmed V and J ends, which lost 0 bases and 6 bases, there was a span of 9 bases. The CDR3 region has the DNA TGTGCCAGCAGTTACTCGATCCGGGGCGAGCAGTACTTC. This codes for CASSYSIRGEQYF.

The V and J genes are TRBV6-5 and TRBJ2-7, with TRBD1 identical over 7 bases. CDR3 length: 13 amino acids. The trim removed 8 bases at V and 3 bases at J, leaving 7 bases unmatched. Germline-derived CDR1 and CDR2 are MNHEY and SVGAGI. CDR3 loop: CASFGQVNYEQYF. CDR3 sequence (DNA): TGTGCCAGCTTCGGACAGGTCAACTACGAGCAGTACTTC.

The CDR3 DNA reads TGTGCCAGCTCACCGGCGCGGACAGCTAGCAATCAGCCCCAGCATTTT. It translates to CASSPARTASNQPQHF. J is TRBJ1-5 and V is TRBV18; weak D call: TRBD1 (6 bases). CDR3 length: 16 residues. Germline V CDR1 and CDR2: KGHSH, LQKENI. Trimming left V 3 bases short and J 0 bases short, with 12 bases between.

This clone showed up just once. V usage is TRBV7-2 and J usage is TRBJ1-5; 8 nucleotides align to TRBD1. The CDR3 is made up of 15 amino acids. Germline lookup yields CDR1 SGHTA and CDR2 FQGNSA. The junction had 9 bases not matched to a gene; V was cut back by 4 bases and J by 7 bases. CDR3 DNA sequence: TGTGCCAGCAGCTCCGACAGGGGAAGAGGCCAGCCCCAGCATTTT. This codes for CASSSDRGRGQPQHF.

The CDR3 nucleotides read TGTGCCAGCAGCCCCCCGAGGGCAAATTCACCCCTCCACTTT. Translating it yields CASSPPRANSPLHF. The chain employs TRBV5-6 and TRBJ1-6; D unresolved. The length of the CDR3 is 14 residues. CDR1 SGHDT and CDR2 YYEEEE come from the germline V gene. V was cut by 4 bases and J by 7 bases, with 12 bases left in between. Filled out from reference TRBV5-6 and TRBJ1-6, the complete variable domain reads DAGVTQSPTHLIKTRGQQVTLRCSPKSGHDTVSWYQQALGQGPQFIFQYYEEEERQRGNFPDRFSGHQFPNYSSELNVNALLLGDSALYLCASSPPRANSPLHFGNGTRLTVT.

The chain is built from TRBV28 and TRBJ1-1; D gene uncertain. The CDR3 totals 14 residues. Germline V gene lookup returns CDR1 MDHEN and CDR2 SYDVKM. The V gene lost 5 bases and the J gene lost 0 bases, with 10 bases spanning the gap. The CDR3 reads CASSAPGMNTEAFF. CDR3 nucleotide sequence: TGTGCCAGCAGTGCTCCCGGGATGAACACTGAAGCTTTCTTT.

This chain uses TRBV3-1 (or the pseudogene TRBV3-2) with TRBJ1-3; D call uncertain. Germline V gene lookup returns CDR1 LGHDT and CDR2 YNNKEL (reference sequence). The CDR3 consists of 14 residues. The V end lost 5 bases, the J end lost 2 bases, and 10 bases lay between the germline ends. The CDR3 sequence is CASSSEMAGNTIYF. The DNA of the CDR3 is TGTGCCAGCAGCTCTGAGATGGCTGGAAACACCATATATTTT.

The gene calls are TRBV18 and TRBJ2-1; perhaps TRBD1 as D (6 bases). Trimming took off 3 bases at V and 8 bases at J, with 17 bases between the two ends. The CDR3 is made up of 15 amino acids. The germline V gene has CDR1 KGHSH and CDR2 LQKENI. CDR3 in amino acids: CASSPARRAGDEQFF. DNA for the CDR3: TGTGCCAGCTCACCCGCGCGCAGGGCAGGGGATGAGCAGTTCTTC.